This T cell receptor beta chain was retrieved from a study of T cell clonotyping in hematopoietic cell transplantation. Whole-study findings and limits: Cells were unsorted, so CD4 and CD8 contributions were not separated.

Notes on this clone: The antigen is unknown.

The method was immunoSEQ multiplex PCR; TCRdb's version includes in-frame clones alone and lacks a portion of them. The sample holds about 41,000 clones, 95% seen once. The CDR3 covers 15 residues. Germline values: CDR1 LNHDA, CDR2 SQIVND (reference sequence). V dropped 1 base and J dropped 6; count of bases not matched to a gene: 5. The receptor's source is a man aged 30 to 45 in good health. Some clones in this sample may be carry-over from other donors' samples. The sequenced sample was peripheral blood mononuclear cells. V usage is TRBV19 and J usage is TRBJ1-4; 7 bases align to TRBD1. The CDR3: CASSIATGNYEKLFF. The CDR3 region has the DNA TGTGCCAGTAGTATAGCGACAGGGAACTATGAAAAACTGTTTTTT.